This T cell receptor beta chain appears in the sequencing data of a study of T-cell reconstitution after alpha-beta-depleted transplantation in children. Study conclusions and caveats: Fresh T-cell production supplied most of the T-cell counts and diversity seen one year after transplant. As was reported, about two months after transplant, alpha-beta T cells came from several hundred expanded graft clones. The study traced high day-60 TCRbeta diversity in some patients to surviving recipient T cells and thymic progenitors.

The CDR3 contains 14 residues. CDR1 is MNHNS, CDR2 SASEGT, per germline. The V segment lost 4 bases and the J segment 6 bases; nucleotides outside the gene matches: 5. This clonotype was observed at least ten times. No antigen is known for it. Researchers prepared the TCRbeta library using unique molecular identifiers, the study reports. TCRdb reprocessed the PCR reads via MiXCR and lists one record per CDR3 protein. This sample has around 94,000 distinct CDR3 sequences; approximately 8% occur once, and the top ten carry over 15%. This clonotype was obtained from a boy between 2 and 10 years old with acute lymphoblastic leukemia, due to receive a stem cell transplant. This material consisted of PBMCs, taken before TCRalphabeta/CD19-depleted stem cell transplant. This chain uses TRBV6-1 with TRBJ2-2; 7 nucleotides agree with TRBD1. The CDR3 here is CASSAPTGAGELFF. DNA for the CDR3: TGTGCCAGCAGTGCCCCTACAGGGGCCGGGGAGCTGTTTTTT.